Following are 9 T cell receptor beta chains from one sample sequenced in a study of T cells in Graves' hyperthyroidism and ophthalmopathy. There were TCR beta CDR3 regions amplified from RNA transcripts. First-round RT-PCR of the TCR CDR3 relied on the HTBI primer set. TCRdb recomputed calls from the multiplex PCR reads with MiXCR, one row per CDR3 protein. The table includes about 350,000 distinct CDR3 sequences, roughly 19% detected once. The sequencing input was blood. All receptors derive from a woman aged 18-30 years with Graves' hyperthyroidism.

J is TRBJ1-5 and V is TRBV12-3 or TRBV12-4, with D hard to call. Deletions cut 1 base from V and 3 bases from J, with 7 bases between. The CDR3 loop spans 14 amino acids. CDR3 nucleotide sequence: TGTGCCAGCAGTTTAGGAGCGGTCAATCAGCCCCAGCATTTT. Its protein product is CASSLGAVNQPQHF.

This clonotype was seen ten or more times. The chain recombines TRBV12-3 or TRBV12-4 with TRBJ1-5; TRBD1 aligns across 9 bases. With V trimmed by 6 bases and J by 4 bases, 4 bases remained unmatched. CDR3 length: 14 residues. The CDR3 nucleotides read TGTGCCAGCAGCGACAGGGGGGCGAATCAGCCCCAGCATTTT. The encoded protein is CASSDRGANQPQHF.

This clonotype was found many times. The gene calls are TRBV6-1 and TRBJ2-7; no clear D. V was trimmed by 0 bases and J by 0 bases, leaving 12 bases between them. This CDR3 spans 16 amino acids. Germline assignment: CDR1 MNHNS and CDR2 SASEGT. The CDR3 loop is CASSEAGHWGSYEQYF. For the CDR3, the DNA is TGTGCCAGCAGTGAAGCTGGGCACTGGGGCTCCTACGAGCAGTACTTC.

This clonotype was seen at least ten times. The J gene is TRBJ2-7, the V gene TRBV29-1; 12 nucleotides agree with TRBD1. CDR1 and CDR2 (germline): SQVTM, ANQGSEA. The CDR3 has 16 residues. The ends lost 7 bases at V and 5 bases at J; junction bases unmatched: 15. CDR3 in amino acids: CSAVGGTGQGADEQYF. The CDR3 DNA sequence: TGCAGCGCTGTGGGGGGAACGGGACAGGGGGCTGACGAGCAGTACTTC.

Comments on this clonotype: Lacking the conserved final phenylalanine or tryptophan, this CDR3 likely reflects a read error. The CDR3 sequence: CASSSRFHRQANTEAFV. CDR3 DNA: TGTGCCAGCAGCTCGCGGTTCCATCGGCAGGCAAACACTGAAGCTTTCGTT. V and J are TRBV7-3 and TRBJ1-1; D uncertain. The germline V gene encodes CDR1 SGHTA and CDR2 FQGTGA. With 4 bases removed from V and 2 bases from J, the gap between germline ends came to 20 bases. The CDR3 runs to 17 residues.

Turning to this clonotype: The junction does not match germline at one end; this may be a read error. This chain joins TRBV20-1 and TRBJ1-1; D is undetermined. The CDR3 consists of 11 residues. Germline lookup yields CDR1 DFQATT and CDR2 SNEGSKA (reference sequence). CDR3 DNA sequence: TGCAGTGCTCCCGACACGGCTGAAGCTTGCTTT. Its translation is CSAPDTAEACF.

At least ten counts were recorded for this clonotype. The CDR3 loop is CAWSRGRYSNQPQHF. Here the CDR3 DNA reads TGTGCCTGGAGCCGGGGACGGTATAGCAATCAGCCCCAGCATTTT. This chain connects TRBV30 to TRBJ1-5; TRBD1 is a possible D gene (5 bases). CDR3 length equals 15 residues. Germline CDR1 and CDR2: GTSNPN and SVGIG (reference sequence). Trimming took 3 bases from V and 0 from J, leaving 12 bases between them. The entire variable domain, with the rest obtained from reference TRBV30 and TRBJ1-5, is as follows: SQTIHQWPATLVQPVGSPLSLECTVEGTSNPNLYWYRQAAGRGLQLLFYSVGIGQISSEVPQNLSASRPQDRQFILSSKKLLLSDSGFYLCAWSRGRYSNQPQHFGDGTRLSIL.

This clonotype was seen at least ten times. The V gene is TRBV24-1, the J gene TRBJ1-2, with TRBD1 identical over 7 bases. The CDR3 spans 15 residues. V lost 4 bases to trimming and J lost 2 bases; unmatched junction nucleotides: 6. Germline V CDR1 and CDR2: KGHDR, SFDVKD. CDR3 bases: TGTGCCACCAGTGACACCCGACAGGGCAACTATGGCTACACCTTC. Protein sequence: CATSDTRQGNYGYTF.

This clonotype was observed at least ten times. The chain links TRBV18 to TRBJ2-5; weak D call: TRBD2 (5 bases). This CDR3 spans 14 amino acids. V was cut by 3 bases and J by 0 bases, with 8 bases left in between. The germline V gene encodes CDR1 KGHSH and CDR2 LQKENI. CDR3 in amino acids: CASSPAGDQETQYF. CDR3 coding DNA: TGTGCCAGCTCACCCGCCGGGGACCAAGAGACCCAGTACTTC.